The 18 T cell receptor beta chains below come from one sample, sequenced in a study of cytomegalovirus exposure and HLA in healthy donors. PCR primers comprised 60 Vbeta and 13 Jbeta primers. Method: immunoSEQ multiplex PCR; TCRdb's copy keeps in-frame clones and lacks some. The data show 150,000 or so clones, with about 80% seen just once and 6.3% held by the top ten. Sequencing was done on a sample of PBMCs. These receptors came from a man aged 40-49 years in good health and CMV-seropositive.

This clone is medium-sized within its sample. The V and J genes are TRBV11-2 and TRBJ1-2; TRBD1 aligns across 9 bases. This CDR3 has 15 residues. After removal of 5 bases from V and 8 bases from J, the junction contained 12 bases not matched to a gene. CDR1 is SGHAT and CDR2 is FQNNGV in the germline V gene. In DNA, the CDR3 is TGTGCCAGCAGCCAGTCCCTGACAGGGGGAGAGGGCTACACCTTC. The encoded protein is CASSQSLTGGEGYTF.

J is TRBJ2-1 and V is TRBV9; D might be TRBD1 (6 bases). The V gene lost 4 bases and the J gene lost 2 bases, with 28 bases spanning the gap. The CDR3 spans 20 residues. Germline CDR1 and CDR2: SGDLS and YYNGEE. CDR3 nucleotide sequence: TGTGCCAGCAGCCCCCTCACGGGACACAGTTTAGGAGCGACCTACAATGAGCAGTTCTTC. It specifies CASSPLTGHSLGATYNEQFF.

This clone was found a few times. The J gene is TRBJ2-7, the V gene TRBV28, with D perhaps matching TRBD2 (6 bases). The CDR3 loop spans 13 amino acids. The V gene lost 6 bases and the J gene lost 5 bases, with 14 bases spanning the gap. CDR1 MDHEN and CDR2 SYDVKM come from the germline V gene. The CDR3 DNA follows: TGTGCCAGCAGGAGGGACTCCCTCAACGAGCAGTACTTC. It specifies CASRRDSLNEQYF.

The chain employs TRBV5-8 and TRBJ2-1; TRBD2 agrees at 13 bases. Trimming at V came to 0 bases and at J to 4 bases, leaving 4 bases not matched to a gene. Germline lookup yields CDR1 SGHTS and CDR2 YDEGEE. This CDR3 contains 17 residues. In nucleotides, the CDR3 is TGTGCCAGCAGCTTGGCCGGGACTAGCGGGGCGTACAATGAGCAGTTCTTC. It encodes CASSLAGTSGAYNEQFF. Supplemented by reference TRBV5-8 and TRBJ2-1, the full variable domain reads EAGVTQSPTHLIKTRGQQATLRCSPISGHTSVYWYQQALGLGLQFLLWYDEGEERNRGNFPPRFSGRQFPNYSSELNVNALELEDSALYLCASSLAGTSGAYNEQFFGPGTRLTVL.

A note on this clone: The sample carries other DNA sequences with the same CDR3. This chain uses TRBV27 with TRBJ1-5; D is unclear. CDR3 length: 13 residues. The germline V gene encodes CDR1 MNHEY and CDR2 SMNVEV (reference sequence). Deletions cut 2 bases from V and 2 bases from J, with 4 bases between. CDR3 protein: CASSLQGNQPQHF. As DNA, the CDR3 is TGTGCCAGCAGTTTACAGGGCAATCAGCCCCAGCATTTT.

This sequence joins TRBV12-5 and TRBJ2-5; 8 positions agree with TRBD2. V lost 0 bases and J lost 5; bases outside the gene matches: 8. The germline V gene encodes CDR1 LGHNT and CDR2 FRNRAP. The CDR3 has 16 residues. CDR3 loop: CASGLVLSGIVETQYF. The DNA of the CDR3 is TGTGCTAGTGGTTTGGTTCTTAGCGGGATCGTGGAGACCCAGTACTTC.

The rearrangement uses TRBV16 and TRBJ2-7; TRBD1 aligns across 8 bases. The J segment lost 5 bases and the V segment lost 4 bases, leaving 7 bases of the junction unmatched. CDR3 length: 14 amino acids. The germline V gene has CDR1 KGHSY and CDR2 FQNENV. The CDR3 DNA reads TGTGCCAGCAGCCGGGACAGGAGTACGCACGAGCAGTACTTC. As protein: CASSRDRSTHEQYF.

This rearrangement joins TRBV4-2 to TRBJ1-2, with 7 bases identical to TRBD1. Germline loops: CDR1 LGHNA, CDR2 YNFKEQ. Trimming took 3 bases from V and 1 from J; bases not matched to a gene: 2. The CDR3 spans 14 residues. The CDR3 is CASSHNRGNYGYTF. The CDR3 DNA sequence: TGTGCCAGCAGCCATAACAGGGGTAACTATGGCTACACCTTC.

The CDR3 is CASSSGRGPSEQFF. CDR3 coding DNA: TGTGCCAGTTCTAGCGGGAGGGGACCTAGTGAGCAGTTCTTC. This chain links TRBV19 with TRBJ2-1; 12 nucleotides align to TRBD2. The CDR3 runs 14 residues. Germline V CDR1 and CDR2: LNHDA, SQIVND (reference sequence). V shed 8 bases, J shed 9 bases, and the junction held 8 bases outside the gene matches.

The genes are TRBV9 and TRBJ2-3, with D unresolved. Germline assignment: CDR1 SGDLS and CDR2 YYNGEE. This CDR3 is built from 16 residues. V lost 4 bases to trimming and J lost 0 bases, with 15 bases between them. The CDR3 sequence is CASSSLALRSTDTQYF. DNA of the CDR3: TGTGCCAGCAGCTCATTAGCCCTGAGAAGCACAGATACGCAGTATTTT. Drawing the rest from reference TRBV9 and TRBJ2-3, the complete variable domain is DSGVTQTPKHLITATGQRVTLRCSPRSGDLSVYWYQQSLDQGLQFLIQYYNGEERAKGNILERFSAQQFPDLHSELNLSSLELGDSALYFCASSSLALRSTDTQYFGPGTRLTVL.

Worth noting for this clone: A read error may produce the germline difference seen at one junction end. The CDR3 nucleotides read TGTGCCATCAGCGACAGGTCCGGGTATGACTACACCTTC. It specifies CAISDRSGYDYTF. The V call is TRBV10-3, the J call TRBJ1-2, with D tentatively TRBD1 (6 bases). The length of the CDR3 is 13 residues. Germline-derived CDR1 and CDR2 are ENHRY and SYGVKD.

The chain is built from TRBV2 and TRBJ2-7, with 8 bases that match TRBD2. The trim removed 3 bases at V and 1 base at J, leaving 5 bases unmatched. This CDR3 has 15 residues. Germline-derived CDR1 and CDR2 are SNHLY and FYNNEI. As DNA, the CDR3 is TGTGCCAGCAGTGACCAACTAGCGGCTTCCTACGAGCAGTACTTC. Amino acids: CASSDQLAASYEQYF.

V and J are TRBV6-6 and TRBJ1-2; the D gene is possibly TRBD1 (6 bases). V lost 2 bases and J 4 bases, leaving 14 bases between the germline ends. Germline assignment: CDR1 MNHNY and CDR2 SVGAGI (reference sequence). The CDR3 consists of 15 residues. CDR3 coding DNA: TGTGCCAGCAGTTACACAGGGTTGCCAATCTATGGCTACACCTTC. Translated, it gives CASSYTGLPIYGYTF.

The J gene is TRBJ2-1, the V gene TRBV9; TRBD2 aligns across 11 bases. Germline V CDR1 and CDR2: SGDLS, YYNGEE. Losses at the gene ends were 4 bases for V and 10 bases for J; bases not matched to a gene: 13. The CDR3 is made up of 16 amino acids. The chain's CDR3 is CASSPRTSGPLGEQFF. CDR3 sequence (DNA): TGTGCCAGCAGCCCTCGGACTAGCGGGCCCCTAGGGGAGCAGTTCTTC. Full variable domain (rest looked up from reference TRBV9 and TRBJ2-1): DSGVTQTPKHLITATGQRVTLRCSPRSGDLSVYWYQQSLDQGLQFLIQYYNGEERAKGNILERFSAQQFPDLHSELNLSSLELGDSALYFCASSPRTSGPLGEQFFGPGTRLTVL.

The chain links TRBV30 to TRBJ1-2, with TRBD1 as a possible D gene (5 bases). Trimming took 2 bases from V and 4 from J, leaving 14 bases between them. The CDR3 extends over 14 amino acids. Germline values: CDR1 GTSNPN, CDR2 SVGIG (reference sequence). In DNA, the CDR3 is TGTGCCTGGAGTCGCGGGACGGGGGGCTATGGCTACACCTTC. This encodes CAWSRGTGGYGYTF.

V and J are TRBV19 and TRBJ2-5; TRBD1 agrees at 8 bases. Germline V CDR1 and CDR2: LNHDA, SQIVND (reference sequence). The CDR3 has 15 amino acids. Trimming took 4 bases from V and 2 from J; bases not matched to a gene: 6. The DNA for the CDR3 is TGTGCCAGTAGTACGTTACAGGGGGGACAAGAGACCCAGTACTTC. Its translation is CASSTLQGGQETQYF.

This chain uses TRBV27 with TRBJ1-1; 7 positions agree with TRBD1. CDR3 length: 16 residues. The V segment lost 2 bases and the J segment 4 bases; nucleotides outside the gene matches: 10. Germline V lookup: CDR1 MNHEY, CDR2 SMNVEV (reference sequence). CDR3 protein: CASSLRISGGSTEAFF. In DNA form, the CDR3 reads TGTGCCAGCAGTTTAAGGATTTCAGGGGGGAGCACTGAAGCTTTCTTT.

The CDR3 protein is CASSPGTSGIDEQFF. The CDR3 DNA reads as TGCGCCAGCAGCCCGGGGACTAGCGGGATCGATGAGCAGTTCTTC. This chain connects TRBV5-1 to TRBJ2-1; 13 bases align to TRBD2. V was pared by 4 bases and J by 8 bases, with 6 bases of the junction left unmatched. Germline V lookup: CDR1 SGHRS, CDR2 YFSETQ. This CDR3 region has 15 residues.